This entry concerns a single TCR beta chain. This CDR3 contains 13 residues. V lost 7 bases to trimming and J lost 4 bases; unmatched junction nucleotides: 3. The germline V gene encodes CDR1 ENHRY and CDR2 SYGVKD. The data were taken from a study of blood T cell repertoires in COVID-19. Study in general: Nucleic acid was either cDNA or gDNA, and it came from T cells, B-cell-depleted T cells, or PBMCs.

Produced via immunoSEQ multiplex PCR; TCRdb's table is partial and in-frame only. The sample contains around 380,000 clones, roughly 86% of which appear only once. The V call is TRBV10-3, the J call TRBJ1-1, with TRBD1 identical over 10 bases. This receptor was obtained from a man aged 25 to 45 who had recovered from COVID-19. Sequenced input: PBMCs or T cells enriched from blood (not recorded which). The CDR3 DNA reads TGTGCCATCACTAGGACAGGGGGCACTGAAGCTTTCTTT. This gives the protein CAITRTGGTEAFF.